This T cell receptor beta chain was obtained from a study of blood T cell repertoires in COVID-19. Clinical history as reported by participants underpinned cohort assignment. Original methodology: The authors estimated nucleated cell counts from reference gene primer amplification. Using immunoSEQ multiplex PCR, the repertoire was profiled, and TCRdb retains in-frame clones only, with some absent. That table furnishes V, J and clone size, whereas the DNA furnished D and trimming. Here the sample spans 270,000 or so clones, 75% to 95% being singletons. The clonotype was recovered from a man aged 40-50 years who had been exposed to COVID-19. Sequences were obtained from PBMCs or T cells enriched from blood (not recorded which).

In DNA form, the CDR3 reads TGTGCCAGCTCACCACCCGGGACTAGTTCCGATGAGCAGTTCTTC. It specifies CASSPPGTSSDEQFF. The chain joins TRBV18 to TRBJ2-1, with TRBD2 identical over 8 bases. Germline V gives CDR1 KGHSH, CDR2 LQKENI. The CDR3 totals 15 residues. V trimming: 0 bases; J trimming: 8 bases; junction bases outside the gene matches: 6.